There are a few counts of the clone carrying this TCR beta chain. Its antigen is currently unknown. The CDR3 consists of 16 residues. Trimming cost V 0 bases and J 4 bases; bases outside gene matches: 8. The germline V gene encodes CDR1 LNHNV and CDR2 YYDKDF (reference sequence). This entry is derived from a study of identical twins. A universal primer site arose from template switching, and cDNA bore unique molecular identifiers. TCRdb called the 5' RACE reads again in MiXCR, with one record for every CDR3 protein. This table has 500,000 to 650,000 distinct CDR3 sequences, about 7% appearing once. Donors uniformly comprised healthy Caucasians. General study findings and limits: Insertions ran lower in abundant cord blood beta clonotypes, though not in memory repertoires. Sharing of beta out-of-frame sequences by twins showed a weaker excess.

These same data were also listed under a study on yellow fever vaccine responses in identical twins.

This TCR was recovered from a woman under 30 in good health. V usage is TRBV15 and J usage is TRBJ1-2, with 7 bases fitting TRBD1. Sequenced input: PBMCs. The CDR3 coding sequence is TGTGCCACCAGCAGAGATTTCGCGGGACAGATCTATGGCTACACCTTC. It yields the protein CATSRDFAGQIYGYTF.